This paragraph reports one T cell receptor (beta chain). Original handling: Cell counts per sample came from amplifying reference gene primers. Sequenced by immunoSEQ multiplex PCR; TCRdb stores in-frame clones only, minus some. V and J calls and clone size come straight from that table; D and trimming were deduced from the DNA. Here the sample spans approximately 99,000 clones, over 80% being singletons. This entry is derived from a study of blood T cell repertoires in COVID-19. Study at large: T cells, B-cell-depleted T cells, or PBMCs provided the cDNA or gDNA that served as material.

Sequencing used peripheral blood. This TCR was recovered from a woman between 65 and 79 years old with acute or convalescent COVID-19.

CDR3: CASSDGQGYEQYF. As DNA, the CDR3 is TGCGCCAGCAGCGACGGACAGGGCTACGAGCAGTACTTC. The chain has TRBV5-1 and TRBJ2-7, with 8 nucleotides matching TRBD1. The CDR3 contains 13 residues. Per the germline V gene, CDR1 is SGHRS and CDR2 is YFSETQ. The junction had 3 bases not matched to a gene; V was cut back by 4 bases and J by 3 bases.